A single sample gave rise to the 16 T cell receptor beta chains below, sequenced in a study of T-cell reconstitution after alpha-beta-depleted transplantation in children. This sample's TCRbeta library carried unique molecular identifier barcodes. TCRdb re-derived calls from the PCR reads in MiXCR, one entry per CDR3 protein. The table records nearly 200,000 distinct CDR3 sequences, 5.5% to 7% of them present only once. The sample in question was PBMCs, obtained before TCRalphabeta/CD19-depleted stem cell transplant. The source is a girl less than two years old with combined immunodeficiency, due to receive a stem cell transplant.

This clonotype was seen ten or more times. V and J are TRBV4-2 and TRBJ1-5; unclear D gene. The V gene's germline CDR1 is LGHNA and CDR2 YNFKEQ. There are 13 residues in the CDR3. Between the trimmed V and J ends, which lost 0 bases and 7 bases, there was a span of 7 bases. The CDR3 DNA reads as TGTGCCAGCAGCCAAGATAAGTGGCAGCCCCAGCATTTT. It encodes CASSQDKWQPQHF.

Many counts were recorded for this clonotype. The V gene is TRBV24-1, the J gene TRBJ2-5, with TRBD1 matching 9 bases. Germline V CDR1 and CDR2: KGHDR, SFDVKD. V lost 5 bases to trimming and J lost 2 bases; unmatched junction nucleotides: 8. This CDR3 region has 16 residues. CDR3 loop: CATSAPGQGQQETQYF. CDR3 bases: TGTGCCACCAGTGCTCCGGGACAGGGACAACAAGAGACCCAGTACTTC.

This chain links TRBV18 with TRBJ1-1; D call uncertain. Germline values: CDR1 KGHSH, CDR2 LQKENI. Trimming took 3 bases from V and 0 from J, leaving 11 bases between them. The CDR3 is made up of 15 amino acids. This CDR3 reads CASSPIDVMNTEAFF. The CDR3 DNA sequence: TGTGCCAGCTCACCTATCGATGTCATGAACACTGAAGCTTTCTTT. Together with reference TRBV18 and TRBJ1-1, the CDR3 gives the full variable domain: NAGVMQNPRHLVRRRGQEARLRCSPMKGHSHVYWYRQLPEEGLKFMVYLQKENIIDESGMPKERFSAEFPKEGPSILRIQQVVRGDSAAYFCASSPIDVMNTEAFFGQGTRLTVV.

At least ten counts were recorded for this clonotype. V and J are TRBV5-1 and TRBJ2-1; D unclear. V dropped 4 bases and J dropped 3 bases, with 11 bases sitting between them. Germline V gives CDR1 SGHRS, CDR2 YFSETQ. The CDR3 loop spans 14 amino acids. Written as DNA, the CDR3 is TGCGCCAGCAGCGCCACAAGGGACTACAATGAGCAGTTCTTC. This codes for CASSATRDYNEQFF. Full variable domain (outside the CDR3, taken from reference TRBV5-1 and TRBJ2-1): KAGVTQTPRYLIKTRGQQVTLSCSPISGHRSVSWYQQTPGQGLQFLFEYFSETQRNKGNFPGRFSGRQFSNSRSEMNVSTLELGDSALYLCASSATRDYNEQFFGPGTRLTVL.

The rearrangement joins TRBV11-3 to TRBJ2-7; 9 bases map to TRBD1. Unmatched junction bases numbered 13, after V lost 5 bases and J lost 5 bases. Germline-derived CDR1 and CDR2 are SGHNT and YENEEA. The CDR3 is made up of 16 amino acids. DNA for the CDR3: TGTGCCAGCAGCCCGGGACCGGGACAGGGACGGGACGAGCAGTACTTC. Its translation is CASSPGPGQGRDEQYF.

This clonotype was picked up many times. The rearrangement uses TRBV29-1 and TRBJ2-7; the D is unclear. Trimming took off 4 bases at V and 1 base at J, with 8 bases between the two ends. The germline gives CDR1 SQVTM, CDR2 ANQGSEA. This CDR3 region has 12 residues. CDR3 in DNA: TGCAGCGTTGTGACGGAATCCTACGAGCAGTACTTC. Amino acid sequence: CSVVTESYEQYF.

V and J are TRBV4-2 and TRBJ2-7, with TRBD2 matching over 9 bases. J was trimmed by 6 bases and V by 4 bases; bases with no gene match: 10. CDR1 is LGHNA, CDR2 YNFKEQ, per germline. This CDR3 spans 15 amino acids. For the CDR3, the DNA is TGTGCCAGCAGCCTCCCGGGGGGAGCGGGAGGCGAGCAGTACTTC. Its translation: CASSLPGGAGGEQYF.

The table lists this clonotype with many counts. The CDR3 loop reads CASSQEDNRVWSSYNSPLHF. DNA for the CDR3: TGCGCCAGCAGCCAAGAGGACAACAGGGTATGGAGCTCCTATAATTCACCCCTCCACTTT. V usage is TRBV4-3 and J usage is TRBJ1-6, with D tentatively TRBD1 (6 bases). The germline V gene encodes CDR1 LGHNA and CDR2 YSLEER. Trimming removed 0 bases at V and 0 bases at J, with 18 bases between. CDR3 length: 20 amino acids.

This clonotype was detected a few times. The rearrangement joins TRBV19 to TRBJ1-3; weak D call: TRBD1 (6 bases). Trimming shortened V by 7 bases and J by 0 bases, and 13 bases separated the two germline ends. Per the germline V gene, CDR1 is LNHDA and CDR2 is SQIVND (reference sequence). CDR3 length: 15 residues. CDR3 region: CASTWGPLSGNTIYF. The CDR3 DNA reads as TGTGCCAGTACCTGGGGGCCACTCTCTGGAAACACCATATATTTT.

The chain recombines TRBV7-2 with TRBJ2-3, with 8 bases lining up with TRBD2. CDR1 and CDR2 from the germline V gene are SGHTA and FQGNSA. With V trimmed by 5 bases and J by 1 base, 8 bases remained unmatched. The CDR3 is 16 amino acids. This CDR3 reads CASSVTSGPGTDTQYF. CDR3 DNA: TGTGCCAGCAGCGTCACTAGCGGACCCGGCACAGATACGCAGTATTTT. Full variable domain (remainder filled in from reference TRBV7-2 and TRBJ2-3): GAGVSQSPSNKVTEKGKDVELRCDPISGHTALYWYRQSLGQGLEFLIYFQGNSAPDKSGLPSDRFSAERTGGSVSTLTIQRTQQEDSAVYLCASSVTSGPGTDTQYFGPGTRLTVL.

In this sample, this clonotype turned up many times. The chain is built from TRBV6-5 and TRBJ2-7; D possibly corresponds to TRBD1 (6 bases). The CDR3 loop spans 14 amino acids. Germline CDR1 is MNHEY and CDR2 is SVGAGI. With 4 bases removed from V and 3 bases from J, the gap between germline ends came to 13 bases. The DNA of the CDR3 is TGTGCCAGCAGTTTAGGGGGTTTTGGCTACGAGCAGTACTTC. It translates to CASSLGGFGYEQYF.

This clonotype was seen ten or more times. The chain combines TRBV5-1 with TRBJ2-1; TRBD2 agrees at 8 bases. Germline CDR1 is SGHRS and CDR2 is YFSETQ. The CDR3 spans 16 residues. With 4 bases clipped from V and 4 bases from J, the junction kept 10 bases outside the gene matches. CDR3 bases: TGCGCCAGCAGCCTTACCACTAGCGGAGGGTACAATGAGCAGTTCTTC. Its translation is CASSLTTSGGYNEQFF.

In this sample, this clonotype turned up many times. The chain uses TRBV9 and TRBJ2-3, with unresolved D. Trimming stripped 0 bases from V and 4 bases from J, with 12 bases between. The V gene's germline CDR1 is SGDLS and CDR2 YYNGEE. This CDR3 has 15 amino acids. CDR3 residues: CASSVVSDASDTQYF. CDR3 nucleotide sequence: TGTGCCAGCAGCGTAGTATCCGATGCGTCAGATACGCAGTATTTT.

At least ten counts were recorded for this clonotype. The chain carries TRBV3-1 and TRBJ2-3; 7 bases match TRBD2. The CDR3 covers 17 residues. Germline CDR1 and CDR2: LGHDT and YNNKEL (reference sequence). V shed 0 bases and J 5 bases; nucleotides not matched to a gene: 11. The CDR3 coding sequence is TGTGCCAGCAGCCAAGACAATTATGTAGCGGGTGAAGATACGCAGTATTTT. It encodes CASSQDNYVAGEDTQYF.

This clonotype occurred many times. The chain couples TRBV9 to TRBJ2-1; D might be TRBD2 (7 bases). The CDR3 runs to 18 residues. The germline CDR1 and CDR2 sequences are SGDLS and YYNGEE. Trimming stripped 3 bases from V and 0 bases from J, with 19 bases between. In DNA form, the CDR3 reads TGTGCCAGCAGCGACCCGAGGAGGGGGGGAAGCTCCTACAATGAGCAGTTCTTC. It encodes CASSDPRRGGSSYNEQFF.

Comments on this clonotype: A much larger clone lies one base from this, so it may be a read error. The CDR3 region has the DNA TGTGCCAGCAGCGAGACCCACGAGCAGTGCTTC. Translation gives CASSETHEQCF. The chain links TRBV7-2 to TRBJ2-7; D is ambiguous. The CDR3 sequence is 11 residues long. CDR1 and CDR2 from the germline V gene are SGHTA and FQGNSA.